Detailed here is one T cell receptor beta chain. As yet, its antigen is unknown. These data come from a study of blood T cells in healthy people across ages. General study results and limits: Underestimates were what the diversity estimates from one million T cells were considered to be.

CDR1 is SGHKS and CDR2 is YYEKEE in the germline V gene (reference sequence). V was trimmed by 4 bases and J by 1 base, leaving 11 bases between them. CDR3 length equals 14 residues. It was with a sample-barcoded 5' primer and a J-beta primer mix that a second PCR of roughly 7 to 12 cycles was run. Via MiXCR, TCRdb re-called the 5' RACE reads, giving one row per CDR3 protein. Counted here are around 1,100,000 distinct CDR3 sequences, roughly two fifths occurring once; the ten biggest clones make up around 13%. The source material was blood. The TCR was taken from a man between 18 and 29 years old in good health. J is TRBJ1-1 and V is TRBV5-5; tentative D call: TRBD1 (5 bases). The CDR3 protein is CASSQGTSNTEAFF. CDR3 bases: TGTGCCAGCAGCCAAGGGACCTCGAACACTGAAGCTTTCTTT.